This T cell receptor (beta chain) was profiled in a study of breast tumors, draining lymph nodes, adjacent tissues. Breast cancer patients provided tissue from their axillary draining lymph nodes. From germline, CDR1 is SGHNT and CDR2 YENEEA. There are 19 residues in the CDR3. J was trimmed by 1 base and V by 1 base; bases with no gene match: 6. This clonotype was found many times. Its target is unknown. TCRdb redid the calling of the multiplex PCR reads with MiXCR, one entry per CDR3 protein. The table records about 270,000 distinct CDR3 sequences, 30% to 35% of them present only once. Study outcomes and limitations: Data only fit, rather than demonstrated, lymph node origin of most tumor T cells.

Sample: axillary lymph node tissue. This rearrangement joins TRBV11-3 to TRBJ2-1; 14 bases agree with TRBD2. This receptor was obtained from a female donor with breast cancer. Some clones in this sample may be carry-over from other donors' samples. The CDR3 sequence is CASSLGLAGGLGSYNEQFF. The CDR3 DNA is TGTGCCAGCAGCTTAGGACTAGCGGGAGGGCTGGGATCCTACAATGAGCAGTTCTTC.